Listed here are 22 T cell receptor beta chains from one sample, sequenced in a study of shared clonotypes between healthy human individuals. Clones were sequenced by immunoSEQ multiplex PCR, and TCRdb holds only the in-frame ones, with some missing. The sample lists about 500,000 clones; roughly 80% were seen once. The material sequenced was PBMCs. The receptors come from a woman aged 40 to 49 in good health. Some clones in this sample may be carry-over from other donors' samples.

The chain couples TRBV7-2 to TRBJ1-5, with D perhaps matching TRBD1 (5 bases). Trimming took 5 bases from V and 5 from J, leaving 10 bases between them. The germline V gene has CDR1 SGHTA and CDR2 FQGNSA. CDR3 length equals 13 residues. DNA of the CDR3: TGTGCCAGCAGCCCCCGAGGGGATCAGCCCCAGCATTTT. It codes for CASSPRGDQPQHF.

About this clone: A far larger clone lies a single base away; this is likely a read error. The same CDR3 can be traced to other DNA sequences in this sample. V is TRBV7-2 and J is TRBJ2-5; 9 bases are shared with TRBD2. CDR1 SGHTA and CDR2 FQGNSA come from the germline V gene. The CDR3 sequence is 15 residues long. Unmatched junction bases numbered 8, after V lost 5 bases and J lost 4 bases. The CDR3 sequence is CASSIGLAGIETQYF. The CDR3 DNA reads TGTGCCAGCAGCATCGGTCTAGCGGGAATAGAGACCCAGTACTTC. The full variable domain, rest sourced from reference TRBV7-2 and TRBJ2-5, is GAGVSQSPSNKVTEKGKDVELRCDPISGHTALYWYRQSLGQGLEFLIYFQGNSAPDKSGLPSDRFSAERTGGSVSTLTIQRTQQEDSAVYLCASSIGLAGIETQYFGPGTRLLVL.

The chain employs TRBV29-1 and TRBJ2-1; tentative D call: TRBD2 (6 bases). Germline values: CDR1 SQVTM, CDR2 ANQGSEA. The ends were cut back, 5 bases at V and 2 bases at J, with 13 bases in the middle. The CDR3 sequence is 14 residues long. As DNA, the CDR3 is TGCAGCGTTTACCTGGTAGCGGCCTACAATGAGCAGTTCTTC. Its protein product is CSVYLVAAYNEQFF.

This chain connects TRBV4-3 to TRBJ2-6, with D perhaps matching TRBD1 or TRBD2 (6 bases each). The V end lost 5 bases, the J end lost 0 bases, and 14 bases lay between the germline ends. This CDR3 comprises 17 residues. Germline assignment: CDR1 LGHNA and CDR2 YSLEER. CDR3 residues: CASSDGGGNSGANVLTF. The CDR3 bases are TGCGCCAGCAGCGACGGAGGGGGGAACTCTGGGGCCAACGTCCTGACTTTC.

This chain connects TRBV4-1 to TRBJ2-7; 8 bases match TRBD1. CDR1 and CDR2 (germline): MGHRA, YSYEKL. The CDR3 spans 15 residues. The J segment lost 7 bases and the V segment lost 1 base, leaving 9 bases of the junction unmatched. The CDR3 here is CASSQAHDRGPEQYF. The CDR3 DNA sequence: TGCGCCAGCAGCCAAGCCCACGACAGGGGACCGGAGCAGTACTTC.

This chain connects TRBV19 to TRBJ1-1; TRBD1 matches at 7 bases. This CDR3 comprises 15 residues. Germline V gives CDR1 LNHDA, CDR2 SQIVND (reference sequence). V was pared by 4 bases and J by 3 bases, with 8 bases of the junction left unmatched. The chain's CDR3 is CASSKGALFDTEAFF. The CDR3 DNA is TGTGCCAGTAGTAAGGGGGCTCTGTTTGACACTGAAGCTTTCTTT.

This chain connects TRBV5-1 to TRBJ2-1; TRBD2 aligns across 12 bases. Germline assignment: CDR1 SGHRS and CDR2 YFSETQ. J was trimmed by 4 bases and V by 3 bases; bases with no gene match: 8. This CDR3 is built from 17 residues. CDR3 residues: CASSSRLAGARYNEQFF. The CDR3, as DNA: TGCGCCAGCAGCTCCAGACTAGCGGGAGCCCGTTACAATGAGCAGTTCTTC.

The chain recombines TRBV11-2 with TRBJ2-7; 11 bases are shared with TRBD2. Losses at the gene ends were 5 bases for V and 4 bases for J; bases not matched to a gene: 7. The germline V gene encodes CDR1 SGHAT and CDR2 FQNNGV. The CDR3 totals 15 residues. The CDR3 spells CASSPQGLAVYEQYF. CDR3 coding DNA: TGTGCCAGCAGCCCCCAGGGACTAGCGGTATACGAGCAGTACTTC.

The chain couples TRBV5-1 to TRBJ1-1; TRBD1 might be the D (5 bases). The length of the CDR3 is 15 residues. The V gene lost 0 bases and the J gene lost 2 bases, with 11 bases spanning the gap. The germline CDR1 and CDR2 sequences are SGHRS and YFSETQ. The CDR3 region is CASSLAWGPNTEAFF. CDR3 sequence (DNA): TGCGCCAGCAGCTTGGCTTGGGGACCCAACACTGAAGCTTTCTTT.

In the case of this clone: At one of its ends the junction is not consistent with the germline gene, which may arise from a read error. The chain is built from TRBV6-1 and TRBJ2-3, with 9 bases matching TRBD2. This CDR3 has 13 residues. Looked up from germline, CDR1 is MNHNS and CDR2 is SASEGT. Here the CDR3 reads CASSDRLAGINHF. CDR3 sequence (DNA): TGTGCCAGCAGTGACCGGCTAGCGGGAATTAACCATTTT.

This chain links TRBV29-1 with TRBJ2-7; D ambiguous. Germline V CDR1 and CDR2: SQVTM, ANQGSEA. Trimming took 7 bases from V and 0 from J, leaving 10 bases between them. The CDR3 covers 12 residues. The CDR3 loop reads CSAGTNSYEQYF. The CDR3, as DNA: TGCAGCGCCGGAACCAACTCCTACGAGCAGTACTTC.

This clone has just a few counts. The rearrangement uses TRBV21-1 and TRBJ2-7; the table's D call, TRBD2, was not checked against the DNA. TRBV21-1 is deemed a pseudogene. This CDR3 has 15 amino acids. The CDR3 spells CASTPLRAGSGEQYF. The CDR3 bases are TGTGCCAGCACCCCCTTGAGAGCGGGGTCGGGCGAGCAGTACTTC.

The V call is TRBV18, the J call TRBJ2-1, with D uncertain. The CDR3 extends over 11 amino acids. V was shortened by 3 bases and J by 8 bases, with 5 bases between the two germline ends. CDR1 is KGHSH and CDR2 is LQKENI in the germline V gene. The CDR3 DNA reads as TGTGCCAGCTCACCCAACCATGAGCAGTTCTTC. Its translation: CASSPNHEQFF.

The chain joins TRBV19 to TRBJ2-5, with D hard to call. The germline V and J ends were trimmed by 1 base and 4 bases, with 10 bases remaining between them. Germline V gives CDR1 LNHDA, CDR2 SQIVND (reference sequence). This CDR3 has 14 amino acids. The CDR3 DNA sequence: TGTGCCAGTAGTATAGGTAGGGATAGAGAGACCCAGTACTTC. Protein: CASSIGRDRETQYF.

This sequence joins TRBV28 and TRBJ2-1; D is perhaps TRBD2 (5 bases). V dropped 0 bases and J dropped 8 bases, with 14 bases sitting between them. The length of the CDR3 is 15 residues. Germline V gene sequence: CDR1 MDHEN, CDR2 SYDVKM. The DNA for the CDR3 is TGTGCCAGCAGTTTATGGGGCGGACTTCGCTATGAGCAGTTCTTC. It codes for CASSLWGGLRYEQFF.

With respect to this clone: A far larger clone is off by one base, so a read error is likely. Other DNA sequences from this sample encode an identical CDR3 as well. V usage is TRBV9 and J usage is TRBJ1-2; D is possibly TRBD1 (5 bases). CDR1 and CDR2 (germline): SGDLS, YYNGEE. The ends were cut back, 4 bases at V and 2 bases at J, with 12 bases in the middle. The CDR3 loop spans 14 amino acids. CDR3 in amino acids: CASSTRQGNYGYTF. The CDR3 bases are TGTGCCAGCAGCACTCGGCAGGGAAACTATGGCTACACCTTC.

The rearrangement joins TRBV27 to TRBJ2-7, with 7 bases that match TRBD2. The CDR3 is 13 residues long. Germline V gene sequence: CDR1 MNHEY, CDR2 SMNVEV (reference sequence). V lost 7 bases and J lost 6; bases outside the gene matches: 9. The CDR3 bases are TGTGCCAGCAATCCAGCGGCGGGAGTCGAGCAGTACTTC. Translating it yields CASNPAAGVEQYF.

The V call is TRBV10-2, the J call TRBJ2-1; either TRBD1 or TRBD2 may fit D (5 bases each). The CDR3 covers 13 residues. Germline CDR1 is WSHSY and CDR2 is SAAADI. The V gene lost 3 bases and the J gene lost 4 bases, with 7 bases spanning the gap. CDR3 sequence: CASSDWGYNEQFF. DNA for the CDR3: TGCGCCAGCAGTGACTGGGGGTACAATGAGCAGTTCTTC.

Details on this clone: A far larger clone is off by one base, so a read error is likely. Other DNA sequences in this specimen translate into the identical CDR3. V is TRBV29-1 and J is TRBJ1-5, with a weak D call TRBD1 (6 bases). The CDR3 has 13 residues. Germline values: CDR1 SQVTM, CDR2 ANQGSEA. The CDR3 nucleotides read TGCAGCGTTACCCATAACAGGGACCAGCCCCAACATTTT. Translation gives CSVTHNRDQPQHF.

The table lists this clone with a few counts. The chain recombines TRBV19 with TRBJ2-2, with 8 bases lining up with TRBD1. Looked up from germline, CDR1 is LNHDA and CDR2 is SQIVND (reference sequence). J gave up 3 bases and V 7 bases, and 4 bases lay outside the gene matches. This CDR3 spans 14 amino acids. CDR3 residues: CASIQTGDTGELFF. The CDR3 DNA reads as TGTGCCAGTATACAGACAGGGGACACCGGGGAGCTGTTTTTT.

The V and J genes are TRBV5-1 and TRBJ1-1; D is undetermined. This CDR3 is built from 12 residues. Germline V gene sequence: CDR1 SGHRS, CDR2 YFSETQ. V dropped 4 bases and J dropped 1 base, with 5 bases sitting between them. CDR3 residues: CASSPGNTEAFF. CDR3 in DNA: TGCGCCAGCAGCCCTGGGAACACTGAAGCTTTCTTT.

This chain uses TRBV7-9 with TRBJ2-7; D is unresolved. The V end was cut by 1 base, the J end by 3 bases, with 10 bases between. This CDR3 is 14 amino acids long. Germline V gene data show CDR1 as SEHNR and CDR2 as FQNEAQ (reference sequence). Here the CDR3 reads CASSLVVTYYEQYF. As DNA, the CDR3 is TGTGCCAGCAGCTTAGTAGTTACCTACTACGAGCAGTACTTC.